Presented here are 31 T cell receptor beta chains from one specimen sequenced in a study of cytomegalovirus exposure and HLA in healthy donors. Amplification used 60 Vbeta primers and 13 Jbeta primers. Generated by immunoSEQ multiplex PCR, the TCRdb table keeps only in-frame clones and is missing some. The sample has 95,000 to 110,000 clones; 60% to 80% are singletons. What was sequenced was PBMCs. The receptors derive from a man aged 55 to 70 in good health and CMV-seropositive.

This chain joins TRBV4-1 and TRBJ1-1, with D unclear. Germline CDR1 reads MGHRA; CDR2 reads YSYEKL. The length of the CDR3 is 15 residues. The germline V and J ends were trimmed by 4 bases and 3 bases, with 15 bases remaining between them. DNA of the CDR3: TGCGCCAGCAGCCCCCTGGACGGGGTCTACACTGAAGCTTTCTTT. Its protein product is CASSPLDGVYTEAFF.

The V call is TRBV5-1, the J call TRBJ1-2; 9 positions match TRBD1. The V gene's germline CDR1 is SGHRS and CDR2 YFSETQ. This CDR3 spans 16 amino acids. The V and J ends lost 1 base and 6 bases, in that order; junction bases with no gene match: 10. The CDR3 DNA reads as TGCGCCAGCAGCTTGACAGGGGGCTCGTACACAAATGGCTACACCTTC. It specifies CASSLTGGSYTNGYTF.

This clone is a singleton in its sample. The chain has TRBV7-9 and TRBJ1-2, with TRBD1 identical over 10 bases. In germline, CDR1 is SEHNR, CDR2 FQNEAQ (reference sequence). V was clipped by 3 bases and J by 5 bases; unmatched bases: 6. The CDR3 runs to 15 residues. This CDR3 is CASSFRDRGIYGYTF. CDR3 DNA sequence: TGTGCCAGCAGCTTCCGGGACAGGGGAATTTATGGCTACACCTTC. Combining the CDR3 with reference TRBV7-9 and TRBJ1-2 gives the whole variable domain DTGVSQNPRHKITKRGQNVTFRCDPISEHNRLYWYRQTLGQGPEFLTYFQNEAQLEKSRLLSDRFSAERPKGSFSTLEIQRTEQGDSAMYLCASSFRDRGIYGYTFGSGTRLTVV.

V is TRBV27 and J is TRBJ1-3; 10 bases match TRBD1. CDR1 and CDR2 from the germline V gene are MNHEY and SMNVEV (reference sequence). This CDR3 has 13 residues. The V and J ends lost 6 bases and 4 bases, in that order; junction bases with no gene match: 0. The DNA for the CDR3 is TGTGCCAGCAGGACAGGGGGCGGAAACACCATATATTTT. The encoded protein is CASRTGGGNTIYF.

The chain is built from TRBV6-1 and TRBJ1-5, with 9 bases fitting TRBD1. This CDR3 is built from 15 residues. Germline-derived CDR1 and CDR2 are MNHNS and SASEGT. V lost 4 bases, J lost 5 bases, and 6 bases stayed unmatched. The CDR3: CASSGGQGFHQPQHF. The DNA for the CDR3 is TGTGCCAGCAGTGGGGGACAGGGTTTTCATCAGCCCCAGCATTTT.

In this sample, this clone turned up a few times. The rearrangement joins TRBV7-9 to TRBJ1-1; 8 nucleotides match TRBD1. The junction had 3 bases not matched to a gene; V was cut back by 5 bases and J by 4 bases. This CDR3 comprises 13 residues. Germline CDR1 SEHNR, CDR2 FQNEAQ (reference sequence). CDR3 nucleotides: TGTGCCAGCAGCCCGGACAGGGCCACTGAAGCTTTCTTT. This translates into CASSPDRATEAFF.

The rearrangement uses TRBV4-1 and TRBJ2-3; the D gene is possibly TRBD1 (6 bases). The V gene lost 4 bases and the J gene lost 2 bases, with 16 bases spanning the gap. Germline loops: CDR1 MGHRA, CDR2 YSYEKL. The CDR3 has 16 amino acids. Here the CDR3 reads CASSREGTLLTDTQYF. Here the CDR3 DNA reads TGCGCCAGCAGCCGCGAGGGGACATTGCTCACAGATACGCAGTATTTT.

With regard to this clone: One junction end does not reproduce the germline sequence, and a read error may be involved. The chain links TRBV7-2 to TRBJ1-2, with 7 bases identical to TRBD1. This CDR3 region has 14 residues. CDR1 and CDR2 from the germline V gene are SGHTA and FQGNSA. The CDR3 protein is CASSLAQGFYGYTF. DNA of the CDR3: TGTGCCAGCAGCCTAGCACAGGGGTTTTATGGCTACACCTTC.

This chain joins TRBV19 and TRBJ2-2; TRBD2 matches 7 bases. Germline CDR1 is LNHDA and CDR2 is SQIVND (reference sequence). The CDR3 spans 18 residues. The junction had 11 bases not matched to a gene; V was cut back by 4 bases and J by 0 bases. CDR3 region: CASSTGLSGGSNTGELFF. The DNA for the CDR3 is TGTGCCAGTAGTACCGGCCTGTCGGGGGGTTCGAACACCGGGGAGCTGTTTTTT. Complete variable domain (other parts from reference TRBV19 and TRBJ2-2): DGGITQSPKYLFRKEGQNVTLSCEQNLNHDAMYWYRQDPGQGLRLIYYSQIVNDFQKGDIAEGYSVSREKKESFPLTVTSAQKNPTAFYLCASSTGLSGGSNTGELFFGEGSRLTVL.

The sample holds a few counts of this clone. This chain connects TRBV5-6 to TRBJ1-1; the D gene is possibly TRBD1 (6 bases). The CDR3 totals 14 residues. Germline loops: CDR1 SGHDT, CDR2 YYEEEE. The V gene lost 4 bases and the J gene lost 2 bases, with 12 bases spanning the gap. The CDR3 DNA reads TGTGCCAGCAGCCCGAGGGGGAGAAACACTGAAGCTTTCTTT. Amino acid sequence: CASSPRGRNTEAFF.

The chain recombines TRBV7-2 with TRBJ2-1, with 7 bases matching TRBD1. Unmatched junction bases numbered 9, after V lost 0 bases and J lost 7 bases. The CDR3 totals 16 residues. Looked up from germline, CDR1 is SGHTA and CDR2 is FQGNSA. CDR3 bases: TGTGCCAGCAGCTTAGCGAGCAGGGGGATGATAAATGAGCAGTTCTTC. Translation: CASSLASRGMINEQFF.

The genes are TRBV6-5 and TRBJ2-3, with 11 bases lining up with TRBD1. The J segment lost 2 bases and the V segment lost 1 base, leaving 2 bases of the junction unmatched. CDR3 length: 16 amino acids. Per the germline V gene, CDR1 is MNHEY and CDR2 is SVGAGI. The CDR3 DNA reads as TGTGCCAGCAGTTACTACGGACAGGGGGCCACAGATACGCAGTATTTT. Translating it yields CASSYYGQGATDTQYF.

V usage is TRBV4-2 and J usage is TRBJ2-5; no definite D call. The CDR3 loop spans 14 amino acids. CDR1 is LGHNA and CDR2 is YNFKEQ in the germline V gene. Trimming removed 1 base from V and 4 bases from J, with 10 bases in between. The CDR3 nucleotides are TGTGCCAGCAGCCAAGGATCACCAGGAGAGACCCAGTACTTC. Translating gives CASSQGSPGETQYF.

This clone turned up a few times. This rearrangement joins TRBV4-3 to TRBJ1-6, with a weak D call TRBD1 (5 bases). Trimming took 0 bases from V and 5 from J, leaving 14 bases between them. Germline V gives CDR1 LGHNA, CDR2 YSLEER. The CDR3 is 17 residues long. The CDR3 nucleotides are TGCGCCAGCAGCCAAGATGTTAGTGCAGGGAATAATTCACCCCTCCACTTT. Translation gives CASSQDVSAGNNSPLHF.

The chain carries TRBV6-4 and TRBJ2-5; tentatively, D is TRBD2 (5 bases). With 6 bases removed from V and 4 bases from J, the gap between germline ends came to 9 bases. This CDR3 has 12 residues. In germline, CDR1 is MRHNA, CDR2 SNTAGT. The CDR3 DNA reads TGTGCCAGCAGACCCGGAGGAGAGACCCAGTACTTC. It translates to CASRPGGETQYF.

The chain combines TRBV19 with TRBJ2-5, with a weak D call TRBD1 (5 bases). The V gene lost 6 bases and the J gene lost 1 base, with 15 bases spanning the gap. The germline V gene encodes CDR1 LNHDA and CDR2 SQIVND (reference sequence). The CDR3 has 15 residues. The CDR3 nucleotides read TGTGCCAGTAGGGCAACAGGTAGGGGCCAAGAGACCCAGTACTTC. Amino acids: CASRATGRGQETQYF. Complete variable domain (other parts from reference TRBV19 and TRBJ2-5): DGGITQSPKYLFRKEGQNVTLSCEQNLNHDAMYWYRQDPGQGLRLIYYSQIVNDFQKGDIAEGYSVSREKKESFPLTVTSAQKNPTAFYLCASRATGRGQETQYFGPGTRLLVL.

V and J are TRBV19 and TRBJ1-2; 7 nucleotides line up with TRBD1. The CDR3 consists of 13 residues. The J segment lost 2 bases and the V segment lost 8 bases, leaving 5 bases of the junction unmatched. Looked up from germline, CDR1 is LNHDA and CDR2 is SQIVND (reference sequence). CDR3 sequence: CASAEGANYGYTF. The CDR3 bases are TGTGCCAGTGCCGAGGGGGCCAACTATGGCTACACCTTC.

The table lists this clone with a count of one. The chain is built from TRBV10-2 and TRBJ2-5; D is unresolved. The length of the CDR3 is 11 residues. Deletions cut 3 bases from V and 5 bases from J, with 4 bases between. Germline CDR1 reads WSHSY; CDR2 reads SAAADI. DNA for the CDR3: TGCGCCAGCAGTGAATCGGAGACCCAGTACTTC. Its translation is CASSESETQYF.

CDR3 DNA sequence: TGTGCCAGCAGTGCCGTCCCACTCGGGACCCAGTACTTC. This translates into CASSAVPLGTQYF. The chain links TRBV28 to TRBJ2-5; D is uncertain. V lost 5 bases and J 7 bases, leaving 14 bases between the germline ends. CDR3 length: 13 residues. CDR1 and CDR2 (germline): MDHEN, SYDVKM.

The chain employs TRBV29-1 and TRBJ1-3, with 10 bases fitting TRBD1. V dropped 7 bases and J dropped 4; count of bases not matched to a gene: 7. The V gene's germline CDR1 is SQVTM and CDR2 ANQGSEA. CDR3 length: 14 amino acids. Here the CDR3 DNA reads TGCAGCGCCGGGACAGGGGTTTCCGGAAACACCATATATTTT. Its protein product is CSAGTGVSGNTIYF. Full variable domain (remainder filled in from reference TRBV29-1 and TRBJ1-3): SAVISQKPSRDICQRGTSLTIQCQVDSQVTMMFWYRQQPGQSLTLIATANQGSEATYESGFVIDKFPISRPNLTFSTLTVSNMSPEDSSIYLCSAGTGVSGNTIYFGEGSWLTVV.

The CDR3 reads CASRKDRGQDTQYF. The CDR3 DNA reads as TGTGCCAGTAGGAAAGACAGGGGGCAAGATACGCAGTATTTT. The chain recombines TRBV19 with TRBJ2-3; 10 bases fit TRBD1. This CDR3 contains 14 residues. Germline V CDR1 and CDR2: LNHDA, SQIVND (reference sequence). V was clipped by 6 bases and J by 5 bases; unmatched bases: 5.

V and J are TRBV7-8 and TRBJ2-3, with D possibly being TRBD1 (5 bases). Germline assignment: CDR1 SGHVS and CDR2 FQNEAQ. V shed 6 bases and J shed 3 bases, with 13 bases lying between them. The CDR3 runs 14 residues. This CDR3 is CASRSRETTDTQYF. As DNA, the CDR3 is TGTGCCAGCAGGAGCAGGGAAACTACAGATACGCAGTATTTT.

The chain links TRBV7-7 to TRBJ2-3; TRBD1 aligns across 10 bases. Germline V gene sequence: CDR1 SSHAT, CDR2 FNYEAQ (reference sequence). This CDR3 spans 15 amino acids. Trimming cost V 5 bases and J 5 bases; bases outside gene matches: 7. CDR3 residues: CASSTRTGGRDTQYF. CDR3 in DNA: TGTGCCAGCAGCACCCGGACAGGGGGAAGAGATACGCAGTATTTT. The full variable domain, rest sourced from reference TRBV7-7 and TRBJ2-3, is GAGVSQSPRYKVTKRGQDVTLRCDPISSHATLYWYQQALGQGPEFLTYFNYEAQPDKSGLPSDRFSAERPEGSISTLTIQRTEQRDSAMYRCASSTRTGGRDTQYFGPGTRLTVL.

V gene TRBV6-1 combines with J gene TRBJ1-2; no clear D gene. This CDR3 spans 15 amino acids. Germline V gene sequence: CDR1 MNHNS, CDR2 SASEGT. V was pared by 3 bases and J by 13 bases, with 24 bases between. The CDR3 here is CASSDRQRGVYYSTF. The DNA for the CDR3 is TGTGCCAGCAGTGACCGCCAGAGAGGAGTCTACTATTCCACCTTC.

The chain uses TRBV19 and TRBJ1-1; D is unclear. V was cut by 3 bases and J by 1 base, with 3 bases left in between. This CDR3 has 12 residues. CDR1 is LNHDA, CDR2 SQIVND, per germline (reference sequence). The CDR3 spells CASSIRNTEAFF. Written as DNA, the CDR3 is TGTGCCAGTAGTATCAGGAACACTGAAGCTTTCTTT.

This clone came up a few times. The chain carries TRBV4-1 and TRBJ1-5, with D maybe TRBD1 (5 bases). The CDR3 runs to 14 residues. Looked up from germline, CDR1 is MGHRA and CDR2 is YSYEKL. Trimming stripped 1 base from V and 5 bases from J, with 9 bases between. The chain's CDR3 is CASSQGGRDQPQHF. In nucleotides, the CDR3 is TGCGCCAGCAGCCAAGGCGGCAGGGATCAGCCCCAGCATTTT.

The J gene is TRBJ2-2, the V gene TRBV7-9; a possible D gene is TRBD1 (6 bases). V was trimmed by 3 bases and J by 0 bases, leaving 11 bases between them. This CDR3 spans 16 amino acids. The germline gives CDR1 SEHNR, CDR2 FQNEAQ (reference sequence). The CDR3 loop reads CASSLGAGPNTGELFF. CDR3 in DNA: TGTGCCAGCAGCTTGGGGGCAGGGCCGAACACCGGGGAGCTGTTTTTT.

In its sample, this clone was seen once. The chain has TRBV10-1 and TRBJ2-5; D might be TRBD2 (6 bases). Trimming removed 3 bases from V and 2 bases from J, with 13 bases in between. The CDR3 extends over 15 amino acids. Germline V gene lookup returns CDR1 WNHNN and CDR2 SYGVQD (reference sequence). The CDR3 DNA reads as TGCGCCAGCAGTGACTCTAGCGAATTACAAGAGACCCAGTACTTC. It is translated as CASSDSSELQETQYF.

The V call is TRBV19, the J call TRBJ2-1, with 7 bases aligning to TRBD1. Germline V gene data show CDR1 as LNHDA and CDR2 as SQIVND (reference sequence). The V and J ends lost 5 bases and 3 bases, in that order; junction bases with no gene match: 7. This CDR3 region has 15 residues. The CDR3 is CASSYRTGIYNEQFF. CDR3 sequence (DNA): TGTGCCAGTAGTTACAGGACAGGAATCTACAATGAGCAGTTCTTC. The whole variable domain, filled in from reference TRBV19 and TRBJ2-1, reads DGGITQSPKYLFRKEGQNVTLSCEQNLNHDAMYWYRQDPGQGLRLIYYSQIVNDFQKGDIAEGYSVSREKKESFPLTVTSAQKNPTAFYLCASSYRTGIYNEQFFGPGTRLTVL.

The chain couples TRBV9 to TRBJ1-5, with 11 nucleotides matching TRBD1. Trimming at V came to 5 bases and at J to 8 bases, leaving 6 bases not matched to a gene. CDR1 is SGDLS and CDR2 is YYNGEE in the germline V gene. This CDR3 has 14 amino acids. CDR3 DNA: TGTGCCAGCAGTCGGACAGGGGGCGGGGAGCCCCAGCATTTT. Residues: CASSRTGGGEPQHF.

V and J are TRBV7-3 and TRBJ1-2; TRBD1 aligns across 9 bases. CDR3 size: 18 residues. Germline V gives CDR1 SGHTA, CDR2 FQGTGA. J was trimmed by 7 bases and V by 5 bases; bases with no gene match: 20. As DNA, the CDR3 is TGTGCCAGCAGCCCCCTCCCCGTCCTAACACAGGGGGCTGGTGGCTACACCTTC. It encodes CASSPLPVLTQGAGGYTF.